In this sample, the clone carrying this T cell receptor (beta chain) turned up many times. One entry per CDR3 protein, called by TCRdb with MiXCR from the 5' RACE reads. The table has thousands of distinct CDR3 sequences, approximately 13% seen once. The source of the sample is a study of spatial heterogeneity in lung cancer. Study context: There were consistently more beta-chain sequences detected than alpha-chain sequences.

The time point was: sample taken at primary tumor resection. Donors were about 70 untreated early-stage non-small cell lung cancer patients. The authors sequenced whole RNA from tumor, nontumor lung or frozen PBMC without sorting. The CDR3 length is 12 residues. The V gene lost 1 base and the J gene lost 7 bases, with 5 bases spanning the gap. The specimen comprised normal lung tissue next to the tumor, sampled at surgery. This sequence was found in a female donor with early-stage non-small cell lung cancer. The J gene is TRBJ2-1, the V gene TRBV12-3 or TRBV12-4; D is uncertain. The CDR3 here is CASSLGQNEQFF. The CDR3 nucleotides are TGTGCCAGCAGTTTAGGGCAGAATGAGCAGTTCTTC.